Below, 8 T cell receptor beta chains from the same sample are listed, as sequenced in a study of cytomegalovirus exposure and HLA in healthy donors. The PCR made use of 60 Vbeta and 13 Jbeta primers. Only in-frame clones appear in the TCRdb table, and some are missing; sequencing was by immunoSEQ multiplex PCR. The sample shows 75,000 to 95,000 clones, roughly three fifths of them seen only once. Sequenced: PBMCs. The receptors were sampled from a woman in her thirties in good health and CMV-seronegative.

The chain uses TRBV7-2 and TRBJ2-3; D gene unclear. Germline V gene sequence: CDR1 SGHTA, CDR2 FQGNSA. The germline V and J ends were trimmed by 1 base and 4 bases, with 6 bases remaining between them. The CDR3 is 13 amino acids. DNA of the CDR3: TGTGCCAGCAGCTTAGGAGCATCAGATACGCAGTATTTT. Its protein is CASSLGASDTQYF.

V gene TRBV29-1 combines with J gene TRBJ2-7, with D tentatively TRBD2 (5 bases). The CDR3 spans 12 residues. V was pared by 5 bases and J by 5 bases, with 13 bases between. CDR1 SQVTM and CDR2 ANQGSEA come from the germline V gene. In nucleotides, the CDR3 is TGCAGCGTTACGAGGGAATCTGACGAGCAGTACTTC. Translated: CSVTRESDEQYF.

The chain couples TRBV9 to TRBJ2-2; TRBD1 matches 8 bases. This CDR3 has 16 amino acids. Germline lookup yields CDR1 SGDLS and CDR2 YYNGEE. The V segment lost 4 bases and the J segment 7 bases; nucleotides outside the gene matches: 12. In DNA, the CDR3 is TGTGCCAGCAGCCACAGGACAGGGATGAATGTCGGGGAGCTGTTTTTT. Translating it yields CASSHRTGMNVGELFF.

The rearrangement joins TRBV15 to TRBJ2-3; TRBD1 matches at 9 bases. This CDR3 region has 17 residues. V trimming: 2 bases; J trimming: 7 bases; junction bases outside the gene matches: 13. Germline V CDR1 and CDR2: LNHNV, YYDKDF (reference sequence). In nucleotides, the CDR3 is TGTGCCACCAGCAGATCCACCGGGACAGGGCGTGGAAATACGCAGTATTTT. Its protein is CATSRSTGTGRGNTQYF.

DNA of the CDR3: TGTGCCAGTAGTTACTCCGGGACAGGGACCTACGAGCAGTACTTC. The encoded protein is CASSYSGTGTYEQYF. The chain links TRBV19 to TRBJ2-7; 9 bases are a match to TRBD1. V lost 5 bases and J lost 2; bases outside the gene matches: 7. This CDR3 contains 15 residues. The germline CDR1 and CDR2 sequences are LNHDA and SQIVND (reference sequence).

The CDR3 region is CASSSRAWDTEAFF. CDR3 sequence (DNA): TGTGCCAGCAGCTCTAGAGCTTGGGACACTGAAGCTTTCTTT. This chain uses TRBV5-6 with TRBJ1-1; D is uncertain. Germline CDR1 SGHDT, CDR2 YYEEEE. V lost 3 bases, J lost 3 bases, and 12 bases lay in between. CDR3 size: 14 residues.

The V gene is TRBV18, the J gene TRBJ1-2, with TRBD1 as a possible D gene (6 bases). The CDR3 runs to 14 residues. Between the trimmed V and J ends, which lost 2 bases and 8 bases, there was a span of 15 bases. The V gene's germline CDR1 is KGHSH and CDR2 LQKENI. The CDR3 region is CASSPVRTGGGYTF. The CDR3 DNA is TGTGCCAGCTCACCAGTGCGTACGGGGGGCGGCTACACCTTC. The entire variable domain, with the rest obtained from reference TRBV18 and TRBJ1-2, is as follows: NAGVMQNPRHLVRRRGQEARLRCSPMKGHSHVYWYRQLPEEGLKFMVYLQKENIIDESGMPKERFSAEFPKEGPSILRIQQVVRGDSAAYFCASSPVRTGGGYTFGSGTRLTVV.

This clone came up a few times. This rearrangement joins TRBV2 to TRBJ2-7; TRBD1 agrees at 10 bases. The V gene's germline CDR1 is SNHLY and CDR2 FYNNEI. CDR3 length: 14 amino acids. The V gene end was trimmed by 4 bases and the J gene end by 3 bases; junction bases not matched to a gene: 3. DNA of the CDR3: TGTGCCAGCAGTGGGGACAGGGGCGACTACGAGCAGTACTTC. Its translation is CASSGDRGDYEQYF.